This TCR beta chain was observed in a study of CD8 T cells in Susac syndrome. Study summary: Treatment status at blood draw for the Susac syndrome patients was therapy-naive, corticosteroids, or intravenous immunoglobulin alone.

Reverse transcription of about 0.45 to 1 ug RNA was performed with random hexamers. Each CDR3 protein gets one entry after TCRdb re-called the immunoSEQ multiplex PCR reads with MiXCR. The sample holds about 190,000 distinct CDR3 sequences, 95% seen once. High-throughput TCR beta sequencing covered peripheral CD8+ and CD4+ T cells. This clonotype has just one count. There are 16 residues in the CDR3. Unmatched junction bases numbered 9, after V lost 5 bases and J lost 6 bases. CDR1 and CDR2 from the germline V gene are SGHAT and FQDESV (reference sequence). The sample was CD8+ T cells from PBMCs. The clonotype originates from a human donor with Susac syndrome. The chain is built from TRBV11-1 and TRBJ2-1; TRBD1 aligns across 11 bases. CDR3 nucleotide sequence: TGTGCCAGCAGCATCCGGACAGGGGGCACTGTCAATGAGCAGTTCTTC. It encodes CASSIRTGGTVNEQFF.